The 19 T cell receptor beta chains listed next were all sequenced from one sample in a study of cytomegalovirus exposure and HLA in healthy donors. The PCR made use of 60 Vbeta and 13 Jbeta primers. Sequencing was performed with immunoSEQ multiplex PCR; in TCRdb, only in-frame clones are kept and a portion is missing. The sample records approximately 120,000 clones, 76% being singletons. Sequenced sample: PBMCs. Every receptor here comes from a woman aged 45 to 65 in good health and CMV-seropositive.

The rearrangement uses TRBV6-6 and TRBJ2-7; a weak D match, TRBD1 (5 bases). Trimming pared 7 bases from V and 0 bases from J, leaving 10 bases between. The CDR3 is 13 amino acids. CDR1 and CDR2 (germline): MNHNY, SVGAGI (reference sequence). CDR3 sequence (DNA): TGTGCCAGCAAGGGGCGGAGCTCCTACGAGCAGTACTTC. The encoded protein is CASKGRSSYEQYF.

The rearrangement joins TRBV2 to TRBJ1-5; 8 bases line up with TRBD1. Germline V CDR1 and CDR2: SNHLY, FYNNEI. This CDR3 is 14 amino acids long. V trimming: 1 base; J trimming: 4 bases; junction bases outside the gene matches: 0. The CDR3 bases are TGTGCCAGCAGTGAAGACAGGGGGAATCAGCCCCAGCATTTT. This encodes CASSEDRGNQPQHF.

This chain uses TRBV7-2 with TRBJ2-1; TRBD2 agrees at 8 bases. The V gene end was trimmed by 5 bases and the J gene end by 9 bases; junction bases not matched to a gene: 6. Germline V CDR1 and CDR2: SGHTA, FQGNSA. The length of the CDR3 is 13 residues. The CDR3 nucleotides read TGTGCCAGCAGCCGTAGCGGGGTCGGTGAGCAGTTCTTC. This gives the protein CASSRSGVGEQFF.

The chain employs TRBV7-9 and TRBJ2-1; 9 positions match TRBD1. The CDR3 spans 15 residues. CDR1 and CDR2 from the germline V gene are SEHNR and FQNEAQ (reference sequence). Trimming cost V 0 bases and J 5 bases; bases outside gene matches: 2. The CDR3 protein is CASSLAQGANNEQFF. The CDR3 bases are TGTGCCAGCAGCTTAGCACAGGGGGCAAACAATGAGCAGTTCTTC.

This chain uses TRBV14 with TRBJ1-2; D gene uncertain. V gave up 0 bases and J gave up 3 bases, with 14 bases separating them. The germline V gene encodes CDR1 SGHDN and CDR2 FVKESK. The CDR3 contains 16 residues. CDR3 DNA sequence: TGTGCCAGCAGCCAAGATCGATTGAGAGCCCACTATGGCTACACCTTC. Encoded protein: CASSQDRLRAHYGYTF.

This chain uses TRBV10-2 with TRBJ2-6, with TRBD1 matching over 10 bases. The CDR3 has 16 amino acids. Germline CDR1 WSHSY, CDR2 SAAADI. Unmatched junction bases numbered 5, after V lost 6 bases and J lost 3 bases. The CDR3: CASSGTGEGGANVLTF. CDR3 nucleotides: TGCGCCAGCAGCGGGACAGGGGAGGGTGGGGCCAACGTCCTGACTTTC.

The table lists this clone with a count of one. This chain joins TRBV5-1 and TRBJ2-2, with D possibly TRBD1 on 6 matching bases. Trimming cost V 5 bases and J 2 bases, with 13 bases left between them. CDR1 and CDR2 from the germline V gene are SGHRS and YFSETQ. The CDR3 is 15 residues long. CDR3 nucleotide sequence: TGCGCCAGCAGGATGAGACAGGCTAACACCGGGGAGCTGTTTTTT. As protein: CASRMRQANTGELFF.

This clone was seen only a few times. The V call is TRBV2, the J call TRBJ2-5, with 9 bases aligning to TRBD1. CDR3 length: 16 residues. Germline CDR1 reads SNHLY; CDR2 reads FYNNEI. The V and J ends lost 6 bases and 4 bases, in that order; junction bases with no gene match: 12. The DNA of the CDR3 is TGTGCCAGCAGGTGGGGGACAGGGATCATCGGAGAGACCCAGTACTTC. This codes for CASRWGTGIIGETQYF.

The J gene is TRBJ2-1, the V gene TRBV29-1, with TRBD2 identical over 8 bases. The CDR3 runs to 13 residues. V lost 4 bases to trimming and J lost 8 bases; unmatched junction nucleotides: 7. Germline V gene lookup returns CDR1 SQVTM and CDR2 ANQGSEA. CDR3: CSVGGGLDHEQFF. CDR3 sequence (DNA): TGCAGCGTTGGGGGGGGACTAGATCATGAGCAGTTCTTC.

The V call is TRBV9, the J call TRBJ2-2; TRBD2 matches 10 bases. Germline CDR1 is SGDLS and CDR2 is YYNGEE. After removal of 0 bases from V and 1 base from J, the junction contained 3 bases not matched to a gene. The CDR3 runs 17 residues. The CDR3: CASSVGASGGNTGELFF. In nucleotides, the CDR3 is TGTGCCAGCAGCGTAGGTGCTAGCGGGGGGAACACCGGGGAGCTGTTTTTT.

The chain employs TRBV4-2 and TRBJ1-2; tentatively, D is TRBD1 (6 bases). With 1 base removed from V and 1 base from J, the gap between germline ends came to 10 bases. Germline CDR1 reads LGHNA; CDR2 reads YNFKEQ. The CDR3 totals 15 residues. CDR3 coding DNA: TGTGCCAGCAGCCAAGTCTCAGGGGATAACTATGGCTACACCTTC. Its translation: CASSQVSGDNYGYTF.

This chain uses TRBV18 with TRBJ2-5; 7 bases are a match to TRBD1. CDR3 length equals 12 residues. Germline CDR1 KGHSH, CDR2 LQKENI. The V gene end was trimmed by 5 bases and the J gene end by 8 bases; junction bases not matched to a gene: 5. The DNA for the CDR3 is TGTGCCAGCTCATACAGGGGTGGAACCCAGTACTTC. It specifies CASSYRGGTQYF.

CDR3 bases: TGCAGCGTTGTATGGGCGACAGGGGCGGAGGGTGAAGCTTTCTTT. Its translation is CSVVWATGAEGEAFF. The chain is built from TRBV29-1 and TRBJ1-1, with TRBD1 matching over 8 bases. The V and J ends lost 4 bases and 7 bases, in that order; junction bases with no gene match: 14. The CDR3 extends over 15 amino acids. Germline loops: CDR1 SQVTM, CDR2 ANQGSEA.

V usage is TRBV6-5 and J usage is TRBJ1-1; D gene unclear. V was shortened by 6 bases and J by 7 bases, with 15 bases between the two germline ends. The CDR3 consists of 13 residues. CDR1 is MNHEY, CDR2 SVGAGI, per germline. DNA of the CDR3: TGTGCCAGCAGCCCCCGTTCCAGAGGTGAAGCTTTCTTT. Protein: CASSPRSRGEAFF.

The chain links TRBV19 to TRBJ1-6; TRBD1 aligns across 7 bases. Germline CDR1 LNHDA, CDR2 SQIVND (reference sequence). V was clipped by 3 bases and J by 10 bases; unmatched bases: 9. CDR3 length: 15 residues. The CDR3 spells CASSMRGTALSPLHF. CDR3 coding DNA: TGTGCCAGTAGTATGCGAGGGACAGCCTTATCACCCCTCCACTTT.

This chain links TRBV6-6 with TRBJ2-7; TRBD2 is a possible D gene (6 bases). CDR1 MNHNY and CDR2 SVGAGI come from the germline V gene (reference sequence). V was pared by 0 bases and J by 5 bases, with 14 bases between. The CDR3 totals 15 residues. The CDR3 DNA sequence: TGTGCCAGCAGTTACTCGAGCCGACTAGGGGACGAGCAGTACTTC. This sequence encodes CASSYSSRLGDEQYF.

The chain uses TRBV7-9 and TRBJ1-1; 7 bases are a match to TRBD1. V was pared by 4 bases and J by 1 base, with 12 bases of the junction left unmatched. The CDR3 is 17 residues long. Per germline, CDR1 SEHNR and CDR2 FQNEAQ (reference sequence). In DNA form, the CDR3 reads TGTGCCAGCAGCTCTCAAATTCGACAGGGAGGGAACACTGAAGCTTTCTTT. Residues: CASSSQIRQGGNTEAFF.

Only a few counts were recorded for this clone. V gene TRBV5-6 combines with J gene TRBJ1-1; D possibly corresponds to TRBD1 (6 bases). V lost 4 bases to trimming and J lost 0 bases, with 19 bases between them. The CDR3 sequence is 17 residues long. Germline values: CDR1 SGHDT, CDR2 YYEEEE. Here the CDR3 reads CASSPQGGGRMNTEAFF. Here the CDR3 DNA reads TGTGCCAGCAGCCCTCAAGGGGGGGGAAGGATGAACACTGAAGCTTTCTTT. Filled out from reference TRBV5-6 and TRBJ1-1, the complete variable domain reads DAGVTQSPTHLIKTRGQQVTLRCSPKSGHDTVSWYQQALGQGPQFIFQYYEEEERQRGNFPDRFSGHQFPNYSSELNVNALLLGDSALYLCASSPQGGGRMNTEAFFGQGTRLTVV.

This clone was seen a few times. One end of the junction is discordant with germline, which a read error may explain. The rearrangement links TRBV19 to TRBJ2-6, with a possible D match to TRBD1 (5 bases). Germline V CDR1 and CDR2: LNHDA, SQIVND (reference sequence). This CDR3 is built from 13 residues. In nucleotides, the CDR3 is TGTGCCAGTAGTGCTGCTGGGGCCAACGGCCTGACTTTC. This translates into CASSAAGANGLTF.